What follows are 28 T cell receptor beta chains derived from one specimen sequenced in a study of control samples from healthy donors and cancer patients. Produced via immunoSEQ multiplex PCR; TCRdb's table is partial and in-frame only. The top ten clones hold roughly 3% of a sample with 100,000 to 150,000 clones, over 75% of them seen once. The sample consisted of blood. These receptor sequences come from a man in his fifties or sixties in good health.

V is TRBV9 and J is TRBJ1-2, with 7 bases that match TRBD1. CDR3 length equals 14 residues. CDR1 is SGDLS and CDR2 is YYNGEE in the germline V gene. V was pared by 8 bases and J by 4 bases, with 11 bases of the junction left unmatched. The CDR3 DNA sequence: TGTGCCAGTGCTACCAGGGGGGCCGCCTATGGCTACACCTTC. Encoded protein: CASATRGAAYGYTF.

The chain links TRBV28 to TRBJ2-3, with D possibly being TRBD2 (6 bases). This CDR3 contains 18 residues. The germline V gene encodes CDR1 MDHEN and CDR2 SYDVKM. Trimming cost V 6 bases and J 3 bases, with 25 bases left between them. The CDR3 spells CASSHGGVRGRRTDTQYF. The CDR3 DNA sequence: TGTGCCAGCAGCCACGGGGGTGTTCGGGGCAGAAGAACAGATACGCAGTATTTT. Using reference TRBV28 and TRBJ2-3 for the parts outside the CDR3, the full variable domain is DVKVTQSSRYLVKRTGEKVFLECVQDMDHENMFWYRQDPGLGLRLIYFSYDVKMKEKGDIPEGYSVSREKKERFSLILESASTNQTSMYLCASSHGGVRGRRTDTQYFGPGTRLTVL.

The J gene is TRBJ1-6, the V gene TRBV28; a weak D match, TRBD1 (5 bases). Per germline, CDR1 MDHEN and CDR2 SYDVKM. Trimming pared 3 bases from V and 7 bases from J, leaving 25 bases between. The CDR3 is made up of 19 amino acids. The CDR3 nucleotides are TGTGCCAGCAGTTTCCCTAAAGTTTCGGCGGGACCGAGGAATTCACCCCTCCACTTT. Translated, it gives CASSFPKVSAGPRNSPLHF.

The chain recombines TRBV7-3 with TRBJ2-3; D unclear. Between the trimmed V and J ends, which lost 2 bases and 0 bases, there was a span of 12 bases. Per the germline V gene, CDR1 is SGHTA and CDR2 is FQGTGA. CDR3 length: 16 amino acids. The CDR3 coding sequence is TGTGCCAGCAGCTTAGATGGGCTCGGGAGCACAGATACGCAGTATTTT. It encodes CASSLDGLGSTDTQYF.

This chain links TRBV14 with TRBJ2-3, with a possible D match to TRBD2 (6 bases). Trimming pared 3 bases from V and 3 bases from J, leaving 10 bases between. This CDR3 is built from 14 residues. CDR1 and CDR2 from the germline V gene are SGHDN and FVKESK. In DNA, the CDR3 is TGTGCCAGCAGCCAGGGACTGTCGACAGATACGCAGTATTTT. Encoded protein: CASSQGLSTDTQYF.

This sequence joins TRBV6-4 and TRBJ1-1; D gene ambiguous. Germline-derived CDR1 and CDR2 are MRHNA and SNTAGT. The V gene lost 3 bases and the J gene lost 0 bases, with 5 bases spanning the gap. This CDR3 is 13 amino acids long. In nucleotides, the CDR3 is TGTGCCAGCAGTGAACAGTTGAACACTGAAGCTTTCTTT. It specifies CASSEQLNTEAFF.

V usage is TRBV10-3 and J usage is TRBJ1-1; D is undetermined. CDR1 and CDR2 (germline): ENHRY, SYGVKD. V lost 3 bases to trimming and J lost 4 bases, with 6 bases between them. This CDR3 is 12 amino acids long. CDR3: CAISDMGTEAFF. In DNA, the CDR3 is TGTGCCATCAGTGACATGGGCACTGAAGCTTTCTTT.

The V gene is TRBV28, the J gene TRBJ2-5; tentatively, D is TRBD2 (6 bases). Germline values: CDR1 MDHEN, CDR2 SYDVKM. This CDR3 contains 13 residues. Trimming cost V 5 bases and J 5 bases, with 12 bases left between them. CDR3 nucleotide sequence: TGTGCCAGCAGTGGGGGGTTTCTGGAGACCCAGTACTTC. Translated: CASSGGFLETQYF.

This chain links TRBV6-5 with TRBJ1-5, with 9 bases fitting TRBD1. V was clipped by 6 bases and J by 7 bases; unmatched bases: 7. Germline CDR1 and CDR2: MNHEY and SVGAGI. This CDR3 spans 14 amino acids. CDR3 DNA: TGTGCCAGCAGCTTTGGGACAGGGTTACAGCCCCAGCATTTT. Translated, it gives CASSFGTGLQPQHF.

The V and J genes are TRBV12-3 or TRBV12-4 and TRBJ1-5, with D uncertain. V gave up 3 bases and J gave up 12 bases, with 12 bases separating them. The CDR3 loop spans 12 amino acids. Here the CDR3 reads CASSFPGSHQHF. CDR3 in DNA: TGTGCCAGCAGTTTCCCAGGTTCCCACCAGCATTTT.

A few counts support this clone. In nucleotides, the CDR3 is TGTGCCAGCAGCGTAGACCAGGCGAGCTCCTACGAGCAGTACTTC. Translated, it gives CASSVDQASSYEQYF. The rearrangement joins TRBV9 to TRBJ2-7; D is ambiguous. Germline loops: CDR1 SGDLS, CDR2 YYNGEE. This CDR3 contains 15 residues. V lost 0 bases and J lost 0, with 10 bases in between.

This clone was observed a single time. The chain employs TRBV6-5 and TRBJ2-5, with TRBD2 matching 7 bases. CDR3 length: 12 amino acids. Germline assignment: CDR1 MNHEY and CDR2 SVGAGI. The V segment lost 6 bases and the J segment 5 bases; nucleotides outside the gene matches: 3. The CDR3 sequence: CASSGLGETQYF. The CDR3 DNA sequence: TGTGCCAGCAGCGGACTAGGGGAGACCCAGTACTTC.

A few counts support this clone. V is TRBV27 and J is TRBJ2-7; D gene ambiguous. The germline gives CDR1 MNHEY, CDR2 SMNVEV (reference sequence). V was clipped by 0 bases and J by 0 bases, with 9 bases between them. The length of the CDR3 is 15 residues. DNA for the CDR3: TGTGCCAGCAGTTTATCCGGCGGTGGCTCCTACGAGCAGTACTTC. Amino acids: CASSLSGGGSYEQYF.

As for this clone: The same CDR3 arises from other DNA sequences in this sample as well. The chain is built from TRBV7-8 and TRBJ1-3; D is undetermined. Germline-derived CDR1 and CDR2 are SGHVS and FQNEAQ. The CDR3 spans 14 residues. Trimming removed 1 base at V and 0 bases at J, with 4 bases between. The DNA for the CDR3 is TGTGCCAGCAGCTTAGGAGGCTCTGGAAACACCATATATTTT. Translated, it gives CASSLGGSGNTIYF.

The V and J genes are TRBV15 and TRBJ1-5; D is possibly TRBD1 (5 bases). V was trimmed by 0 bases and J by 2 bases, leaving 20 bases between them. The CDR3 covers 19 residues. CDR1 and CDR2 (germline): LNHNV, YYDKDF (reference sequence). CDR3 in DNA: TGTGCCACCAGCAGAGAAATAGTTGGGGGTGGTCGGGGCAATCAGCCCCAGCATTTT. Protein sequence: CATSREIVGGGRGNQPQHF.

V is TRBV11-1 and J is TRBJ2-7; 12 nucleotides align to TRBD1. In germline, CDR1 is SGHAT, CDR2 FQDESV (reference sequence). CDR3 size: 14 residues. Trimming cost V 5 bases and J 4 bases; bases outside gene matches: 3. As DNA, the CDR3 is TGTGCCAGCAGCAAGGGACAGGGGGCTTACGAGCAGTACTTC. It yields the protein CASSKGQGAYEQYF.

The chain joins TRBV6-6 to TRBJ1-1; no reliable D call. V was clipped by 10 bases and J by 0 bases, with 15 bases between them. The CDR3 has 14 residues. Germline assignment: CDR1 MNHNY and CDR2 SVGAGI (reference sequence). The CDR3 region has the DNA TGTGCCACCCGGGATCCGAGCCTGAACACTGAAGCTTTCTTT. Translating gives CATRDPSLNTEAFF.

The chain employs TRBV5-5 and TRBJ2-3; D is possibly TRBD2 (7 bases). Germline CDR1 reads SGHKS; CDR2 reads YYEKEE (reference sequence). The CDR3 contains 16 residues. Trimming took off 1 base at V and 5 bases at J, with 17 bases between the two ends. The CDR3 DNA follows: TGTGCCAGCAGCTTGCGGGGGGACACCGGGGGAGATACGCAGTATTTT. This encodes CASSLRGDTGGDTQYF.

This chain's CDR3 is CASSLSLAGRAYEQYF. DNA for the CDR3: TGTGCCAGCAGCTTATCGCTTGCGGGCAGGGCCTACGAGCAGTACTTC. This chain uses TRBV11-2 with TRBJ2-7; D could derive from TRBD1 or TRBD2 (5 bases each). The length of the CDR3 is 16 residues. Germline-derived CDR1 and CDR2 are SGHAT and FQNNGV. The V end lost 2 bases, the J end lost 2 bases, and 16 bases lay between the germline ends.

V is TRBV28 and J is TRBJ1-2; 10 nucleotides agree with TRBD1. V shed 6 bases, J shed 4 bases, and the junction held 8 bases outside the gene matches. The length of the CDR3 is 15 residues. The germline V gene encodes CDR1 MDHEN and CDR2 SYDVKM. DNA for the CDR3: TGTGCCAGCAGCCGCCCCGGGACAGGGGCCTATGGCTACACCTTC. It translates to CASSRPGTGAYGYTF.

The gene calls are TRBV27 and TRBJ1-5; D remains ambiguous. V dropped 5 bases and J dropped 0 bases, with 17 bases sitting between them. The CDR3 is 17 residues long. Germline CDR1 is MNHEY and CDR2 is SMNVEV (reference sequence). The CDR3 here is CASSPQNPDYSNQPQHF. Written as DNA, the CDR3 is TGTGCCAGCAGTCCCCAAAACCCCGATTATAGCAATCAGCCCCAGCATTTT.

The V call is TRBV6-1, the J call TRBJ1-2, with a tentative D call TRBD1 (5 bases). The V gene lost 3 bases and the J gene lost 4 bases, with 12 bases spanning the gap. Germline V gene data show CDR1 as MNHNS and CDR2 as SASEGT. The CDR3 is 14 residues long. DNA for the CDR3: TGTGCCAGCAGTGATGGGGGGGGTCCCTATGGCTACACCTTC. Its protein product is CASSDGGGPYGYTF.

This chain links TRBV6-5 with TRBJ1-4, with 10 bases fitting TRBD1. Germline V gives CDR1 MNHEY, CDR2 SVGAGI. The CDR3 extends over 15 amino acids. V lost 6 bases to trimming and J lost 6 bases; unmatched junction nucleotides: 7. CDR3 sequence: CASSLRGTGDEKLFF. For the CDR3, the DNA is TGTGCCAGCAGCTTACGAGGGACAGGGGATGAAAAACTGTTTTTT.

The chain couples TRBV3-1 (or the pseudogene TRBV3-2) to TRBJ2-5; 10 bases match TRBD2. Germline CDR1 and CDR2: LGHDT and YNNKEL (reference sequence). The CDR3 is made up of 15 amino acids. V dropped 9 bases and J dropped 5; count of bases not matched to a gene: 12. Here the CDR3 reads CASKASGGLQETQYF. For the CDR3, the DNA is TGTGCCAGTAAAGCTAGCGGGGGCCTCCAGGAGACCCAGTACTTC.

The gene calls are TRBV5-1 and TRBJ1-2; 7 nucleotides match TRBD1. V lost 1 base and J lost 0; bases outside the gene matches: 6. This CDR3 spans 16 amino acids. Germline V lookup: CDR1 SGHRS, CDR2 YFSETQ. This CDR3 reads CASSLRQGGSNYGYTF. Here the CDR3 DNA reads TGCGCCAGCAGCTTGAGACAGGGCGGATCTAACTATGGCTACACCTTC.

CDR3 in DNA: TGTGCCAGCAGTCCTTGGGACAGAGAAGACTATGGCTACACCTTC. Amino acids: CASSPWDREDYGYTF. V and J are TRBV28 and TRBJ1-2; 7 bases line up with TRBD1. CDR1 and CDR2 (germline): MDHEN, SYDVKM. The CDR3 extends over 15 amino acids. The trim removed 5 bases at V and 3 bases at J, leaving 9 bases unmatched.

The chain recombines TRBV24-1 with TRBJ1-2; D ambiguous. V lost 7 bases to trimming and J lost 4 bases, with 18 bases between them. Germline CDR1 and CDR2: KGHDR and SFDVKD. The length of the CDR3 is 15 residues. The DNA for the CDR3 is TGTGCCACCAGCGATCGGACGGGAGCCATCTATGGCTACACCTTC. Its protein is CATSDRTGAIYGYTF.

The rearrangement uses TRBV5-1 and TRBJ2-1, with a tentative D call TRBD2 (6 bases). Trimming removed 0 bases at V and 7 bases at J, with 17 bases between. Germline-derived CDR1 and CDR2 are SGHRS and YFSETQ. There are 16 residues in the CDR3. This chain's CDR3 is CASSLEATGGLNEQFF. CDR3 in DNA: TGCGCCAGCAGCTTGGAGGCGACTGGGGGGTTAAATGAGCAGTTCTTC.